The T cell receptor beta chain described here comes from a study of shared clonotypes between healthy human individuals. On the study more broadly: Samples came from two female and a few male donors aged 18 to 49. Study results and limitations: Sampling covered nothing but blood. Tissue TCR repertoires likely differ from those found in blood. In having few donors, the study represented limited genetic and exposure-history diversity.

Here immunoSEQ multiplex PCR was the method, and the copy in TCRdb shows in-frame clones only, minus some. The sample consists of about 530,000 clones, about 80% of them appearing once. Trimming pared 1 base from V and 3 bases from J, leaving 20 bases between. Germline V gives CDR1 SGHRS, CDR2 YFSETQ. This CDR3 has 17 residues. Concerning this clone: Its target is unknown.

HIV-negative, healthy adults without recent acute infections or vaccinations were the donors. The sequencing input was PBMCs. This TCR derives from a woman in her 40s in good health. Some clones in this sample may be carry-over from other donors' samples. The gene calls are TRBV5-1 and TRBJ2-7; D might be TRBD1 (6 bases). The CDR3 region is CASSLSRGFEGVYEQYF. The CDR3 coding sequence is TGCGCCAGCAGCTTGAGTCGCGGGTTCGAGGGGGTCTACGAGCAGTACTTC.